The 18 T cell receptor beta chains given below trace back to one sample, sequenced in a study of cytomegalovirus exposure and HLA in healthy donors. 13 Jbeta primers and 60 Vbeta primers were used for the PCR. TCRdb keeps only in-frame clones here, not all; method: immunoSEQ multiplex PCR. The sample holds approximately 170,000 clones; around 85% are singletons and the top ten take 1%. What was sequenced was PBMCs. Receptors were obtained from a boy between 2 and 10 years old in good health and CMV-seronegative.

The rearrangement joins TRBV5-6 to TRBJ1-2, with 7 bases lining up with TRBD1. The CDR3 has 16 amino acids. Trimming took 5 bases from V and 0 from J; bases not matched to a gene: 10. CDR1 and CDR2 from the germline V gene are SGHDT and YYEEEE. In DNA, the CDR3 is TGTGCCAGCAGTTTTTCAACAGGGGCTGCTAACTATGGCTACACCTTC. It is translated as CASSFSTGAANYGYTF.

This chain links TRBV7-9 with TRBJ1-1; TRBD1 agrees at 10 bases. This CDR3 is 15 amino acids long. Per germline, CDR1 SEHNR and CDR2 FQNEAQ (reference sequence). Trimming removed 3 bases from V and 4 bases from J; junction bases left unmatched: 5. CDR3 sequence: CASSFGDRGSTEAFF. CDR3 coding DNA: TGTGCCAGCAGCTTTGGGGACAGGGGATCCACTGAAGCTTTCTTT.

The chain combines TRBV7-8 with TRBJ2-2, with D unclear. V was clipped by 1 base and J by 4 bases, with 7 bases between them. CDR1 and CDR2 (germline): SGHVS, FQNEAQ. The CDR3 is made up of 14 amino acids. In nucleotides, the CDR3 is TGTGCCAGCAGCTTAGGCACAGCCACCGGGGAGCTGTTTTTT. Its protein is CASSLGTATGELFF. Complete variable domain (other parts from reference TRBV7-8 and TRBJ2-2): GAGVSQSPRYKVAKRGQDVALRCDPISGHVSLFWYQQALGQGPEFLTYFQNEAQLDKSGLPSDRFFAERPEGSVSTLKIQRTQQEDSAVYLCASSLGTATGELFFGEGSRLTVL.

This clone was detected a few times. V usage is TRBV7-2 and J usage is TRBJ2-1, with 8 bases fitting TRBD2. The germline V gene has CDR1 SGHTA and CDR2 FQGNSA. With V trimmed by 1 base and J by 7 bases, 9 bases remained unmatched. This CDR3 comprises 16 residues. In nucleotides, the CDR3 is TGTGCCAGCAGCTTAGTAGGGCTAGCGGGCGGGAATGAGCAGTTCTTC. Protein sequence: CASSLVGLAGGNEQFF.

Of note for this clone: The same CDR3 also results from other DNA sequences found in this sample. The CDR3 reads CASSAGQGNTIYF. DNA of the CDR3: TGTGCCAGCAGCGCGGGACAGGGGAACACCATATATTTT. The V and J genes are TRBV9 and TRBJ1-3; 10 bases agree with TRBD1. The junction had 1 base not matched to a gene; V was cut back by 3 bases and J by 7 bases. This CDR3 has 13 amino acids. Germline V gene sequence: CDR1 SGDLS, CDR2 YYNGEE.

This chain joins TRBV10-2 and TRBJ1-2, with 9 nucleotides matching TRBD1. After removal of 6 bases from V and 1 base from J, the junction contained 0 bases not matched to a gene. The germline V gene has CDR1 WSHSY and CDR2 SAAADI. The CDR3 extends over 13 amino acids. In DNA form, the CDR3 reads TGCGCCAGCAGGGACAGGGGTAACTATGGCTACACCTTC. Its protein product is CASRDRGNYGYTF.

This clone was detected once. V usage is TRBV4-1 and J usage is TRBJ2-1; weak D call: TRBD2 (6 bases). Germline assignment: CDR1 MGHRA and CDR2 YSYEKL. The CDR3 has 16 amino acids. Trimming stripped 0 bases from V and 4 bases from J, with 13 bases between. The CDR3 nucleotides are TGCGCCAGCAGCCAAGATCTGGGGGGAACATACAATGAGCAGTTCTTC. This sequence encodes CASSQDLGGTYNEQFF.

The rearrangement uses TRBV5-1 and TRBJ2-5; D gene unclear. This CDR3 is built from 15 residues. The germline V gene encodes CDR1 SGHRS and CDR2 YFSETQ. V lost 0 bases and J lost 2, with 11 bases in between. Written as DNA, the CDR3 is TGCGCCAGCAGCTTGGCCTTGAGTAGACAAGAGACCCAGTACTTC. It is translated as CASSLALSRQETQYF. Filled out from reference TRBV5-1 and TRBJ2-5, the complete variable domain reads KAGVTQTPRYLIKTRGQQVTLSCSPISGHRSVSWYQQTPGQGLQFLFEYFSETQRNKGNFPGRFSGRQFSNSRSEMNVSTLELGDSALYLCASSLALSRQETQYFGPGTRLLVL.

The chain combines TRBV7-9 with TRBJ1-2; 9 positions match TRBD1. Per the germline V gene, CDR1 is SEHNR and CDR2 is FQNEAQ (reference sequence). There are 17 residues in the CDR3. The V segment lost 4 bases and the J segment 7 bases; nucleotides outside the gene matches: 16. The CDR3 loop reads CASSSTVPDRGGGGYTF. CDR3 DNA: TGTGCCAGCAGCTCCACCGTACCGGACAGGGGCGGAGGTGGCTACACCTTC. Variable domain in full (rest from reference TRBV7-9 and TRBJ1-2): DTGVSQNPRHKITKRGQNVTFRCDPISEHNRLYWYRQTLGQGPEFLTYFQNEAQLEKSRLLSDRFSAERPKGSFSTLEIQRTEQGDSAMYLCASSSTVPDRGGGGYTFGSGTRLTVV.

The count of this clone is one. The chain links TRBV5-1 to TRBJ2-7; TRBD1 is a possible D gene (6 bases). The V gene's germline CDR1 is SGHRS and CDR2 YFSETQ. The CDR3 has 15 residues. V shed 1 base and J shed 0 bases, with 11 bases lying between them. The CDR3 coding sequence is TGCGCCAGCAGCTTGAGGGGGATGTTCTCCTACGAGCAGTACTTC. It encodes CASSLRGMFSYEQYF.

The chain joins TRBV6-1 to TRBJ1-5; D is unclear. The V and J ends lost 6 bases and 4 bases respectively, with 13 bases between them. Looked up from germline, CDR1 is MNHNS and CDR2 is SASEGT. There are 14 residues in the CDR3. This CDR3 is CASRAPGGNQPQHF. The CDR3 nucleotides are TGTGCCAGCAGAGCGCCGGGAGGGAATCAGCCCCAGCATTTT.

V is TRBV2 and J is TRBJ1-6; D may be TRBD1 (5 bases). Germline loops: CDR1 SNHLY, CDR2 FYNNEI. V gave up 0 bases and J gave up 2 bases, with 11 bases separating them. The CDR3 has 17 residues. The CDR3 protein is CASSEARRGTYNSPLHF. DNA for the CDR3: TGTGCCAGCAGTGAAGCCCGGAGGGGCACCTATAATTCACCCCTCCACTTT.

This chain links TRBV2 with TRBJ2-5, with 8 bases matching TRBD1. Germline V gene data show CDR1 as SNHLY and CDR2 as FYNNEI. The CDR3 sequence is 13 residues long. J was trimmed by 2 bases and V by 10 bases; bases with no gene match: 6. CDR3 bases: TGTGCCACAACAAACAGGGGGCAAGAGACCCAGTACTTC. This encodes CATTNRGQETQYF. Full variable domain (missing parts from reference TRBV2 and TRBJ2-5): EPEVTQTPSHQVTQMGQEVILRCVPISNHLYFYWYRQILGQKVEFLVSFYNNEISEKSEIFDDQFSVERPDGSNFTLKIRSTKLEDSAMYFCATTNRGQETQYFGPGTRLLVL.

The chain uses TRBV5-4 and TRBJ2-3; maybe TRBD1 (6 bases). Germline V gene lookup returns CDR1 SGHNT and CDR2 YYREEE (reference sequence). The CDR3 contains 13 residues. V was trimmed by 1 base and J by 7 bases, leaving 10 bases between them. The CDR3 is CASSLRGTNTQYF. The CDR3 DNA is TGTGCCAGCAGCTTGCGTGGGACAAATACGCAGTATTTT.

Here the CDR3 reads CASSLGIRTQNTGELFF. In DNA, the CDR3 is TGTGCCAGCAGCTTAGGAATCAGAACCCAGAACACCGGGGAGCTGTTTTTT. The rearrangement links TRBV11-3 to TRBJ2-2; no clear D gene. The V end was cut by 1 base, the J end by 1 base, with 13 bases between. CDR3 length: 17 amino acids. Germline assignment: CDR1 SGHNT and CDR2 YENEEA.

On this clone: The junction departs from germline at one end; a sequencing error may be responsible. V gene TRBV7-9 combines with J gene TRBJ1-4, with TRBD1 matching 8 bases. Germline CDR1 reads SEHNR; CDR2 reads FQNEAQ (reference sequence). This CDR3 is 14 amino acids long. The CDR3 coding sequence is TGTTCCAGCAGCTGGACAGGGTTTTCTGAAAAACTGTTTTTT. This encodes CSSSWTGFSEKLFF.

The V gene is TRBV15, the J gene TRBJ2-5, with 12 bases fitting TRBD2. The V gene's germline CDR1 is LNHNV and CDR2 YYDKDF (reference sequence). V trimming: 1 base; J trimming: 3 bases; junction bases outside the gene matches: 0. This CDR3 region has 15 residues. CDR3 loop: CATSRGTSGEETQYF. The DNA for the CDR3 is TGTGCCACCAGCAGAGGGACTAGCGGGGAAGAGACCCAGTACTTC.

The chain combines TRBV27 with TRBJ2-4, with 9 bases fitting TRBD1. CDR1 is MNHEY, CDR2 SMNVEV, per germline (reference sequence). This CDR3 is 19 amino acids long. V trimming: 2 bases; J trimming: 1 base; junction bases outside the gene matches: 12. This CDR3 reads CASSLHGQGSWEAKNIQYF. In nucleotides, the CDR3 is TGTGCCAGCAGTTTACACGGACAGGGGTCCTGGGAGGCCAAAAACATTCAGTACTTC.